This T cell receptor beta chain was identified in a study of blood T cell repertoires in COVID-19. Across the study: Both acute and convalescent COVID-19 samples were obtained from the United States, Italy and Spain. From T cells, B-cell-depleted T cells, or PBMCs came the material, which was cDNA or gDNA.

The CDR3 spans 16 residues. J lost 8 bases, V lost 0 bases, and 8 bases had no gene match. Germline V gene data show CDR1 as KGHSH and CDR2 as LQKENI. Per the original methods: Amplification with reference gene primers provided the estimates of nucleated cell counts. This table comes from immunoSEQ multiplex PCR, and its TCRdb copy is limited to in-frame clones, with some not included. V, J and clone size are taken as reported in that table, and D and trimming were inferred from the DNA itself. This sample yields about 150,000 clones, of which approximately 90% are seen a single time; about 1.5% belongs to the top ten.

The clonotype was recovered from a human donor in a cohort sampled during active COVID-19. V gene TRBV18 combines with J gene TRBJ2-1; 9 bases map to TRBD2. The sample was peripheral blood. CDR3: CASSPPSGGRDDEQFF. Written as DNA, the CDR3 is TGTGCCAGCTCACCACCAAGCGGGGGGCGGGACGATGAGCAGTTCTTC.